This T cell receptor (beta chain) comes out of a study of technical replicates of blood from several donors. Repertoires were generated with immunoSEQ multiplex PCR, while TCRdb's copy carries only in-frame clones and drops some. The table has fewer than 90,000 clones, around nine tenths seen once. V was shortened by 3 bases and J by 0 bases, with 13 bases between the two germline ends. The V gene's germline CDR1 is SGDLS and CDR2 YYNGEE. The CDR3 has 16 residues. The rearrangement links TRBV9 to TRBJ2-1; perhaps TRBD2 as D (6 bases). The receptor's source is a human donor in good health. The material sequenced was T cells isolated from PBMCs. This chain's CDR3 is CASSGSGGASYNEQFF. DNA for the CDR3: TGTGCCAGCAGCGGTAGCGGAGGGGCCTCCTACAATGAGCAGTTCTTC.